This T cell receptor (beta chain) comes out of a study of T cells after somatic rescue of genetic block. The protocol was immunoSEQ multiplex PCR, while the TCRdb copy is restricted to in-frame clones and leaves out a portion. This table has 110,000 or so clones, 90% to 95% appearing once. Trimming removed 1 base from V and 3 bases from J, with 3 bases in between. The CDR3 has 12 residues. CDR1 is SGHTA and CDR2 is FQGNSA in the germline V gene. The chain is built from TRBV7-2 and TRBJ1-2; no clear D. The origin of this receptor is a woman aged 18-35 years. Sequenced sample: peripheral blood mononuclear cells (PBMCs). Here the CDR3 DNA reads TGTGCCAGCAGCTTAGACGACTATGGCTACACCTTC. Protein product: CASSLDDYGYTF.